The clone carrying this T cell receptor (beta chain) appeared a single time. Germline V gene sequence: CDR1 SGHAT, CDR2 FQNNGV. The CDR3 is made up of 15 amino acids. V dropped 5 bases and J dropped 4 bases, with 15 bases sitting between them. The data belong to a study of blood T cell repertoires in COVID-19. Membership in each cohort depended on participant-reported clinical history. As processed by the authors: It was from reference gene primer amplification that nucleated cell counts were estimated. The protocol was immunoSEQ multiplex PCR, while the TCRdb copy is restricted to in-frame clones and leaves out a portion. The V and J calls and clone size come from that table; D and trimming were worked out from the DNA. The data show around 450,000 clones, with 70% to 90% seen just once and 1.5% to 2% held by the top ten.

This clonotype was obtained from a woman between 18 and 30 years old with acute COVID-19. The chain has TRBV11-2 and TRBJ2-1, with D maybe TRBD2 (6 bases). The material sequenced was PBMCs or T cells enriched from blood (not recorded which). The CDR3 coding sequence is TGTGCCAGCAGCGCGTCCGGGGGAATGTACAATGAGCAGTTCTTC. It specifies CASSASGGMYNEQFF.